These 21 T cell receptor beta chains came from one sample sequenced in a study of regulatory T cells in long-lasting Graves disease (dated by TCRdb to about 2021). The library was obtained by multiplex PCR. Sequenced on an Illumina HiSeq 4000. iRepertoire HTBI primers and Arm-PCR amplification of CDR3 regions were used to construct TCR beta libraries. TCRdb reran the public reads through fastp at Q25 and MiXCR, keeping productive beta chains. Rows with one shared CDR3 protein collapse into an entry with the most common genes and DNA. In all, the sample holds about 290,000 distinct CDR3 sequences, and roughly a fifth of those were seen once. 56% of the sample lies in the top ten. The time point label here, explained by the study, means: persistent/refractory GD, antithyroid drugs over 5 years with positive TRAb. RNA was extracted from PBMCs in TRIzol for both TCR sequencing and RNA sequencing. The source material was peripheral blood mononuclear cells (PBMCs), sampled when the disease was refractory, from a patient treated with antithyroid drugs. The receptors here all came from a female donor with Graves disease.

This sequence joins TRBV2 and TRBJ2-7, with TRBD2 matching 15 bases. The CDR3 is made up of 15 amino acids. The J segment lost 7 bases and the V segment lost 11 bases, leaving 12 bases of the junction unmatched. Germline V gene data show CDR1 as SNHLY and CDR2 as FYNNEI. The CDR3 coding sequence is TGTGCCGGCAACACGGGACTAGCGGGAGGTGGTGAGCAGTACTTC. Translated, it gives CAGNTGLAGGGEQYF.

The genes are TRBV5-5 and TRBJ2-7; TRBD1 might be the D (6 bases). Germline values: CDR1 SGHKS, CDR2 YYEKEE (reference sequence). Trimming took 4 bases from V and 3 from J, leaving 23 bases between them. CDR3 length equals 17 residues. As DNA, the CDR3 is TGTGCCAGCAGCACCGGGTGGATCGACAGGAGCCACTACGAGCAGTACTTC. It specifies CASSTGWIDRSHYEQYF.

This clonotype was observed a few times. J is TRBJ2-7 and V is TRBV6-9; 7 positions agree with TRBD2. From germline, CDR1 is MNHGY and CDR2 SVAAGI. The CDR3 spans 17 residues. Trimming removed 3 bases from V and 3 bases from J; junction bases left unmatched: 14. This CDR3 reads CASSYSGKTSSHYEQYF. The CDR3 DNA reads TGTGCCAGCAGTTACTCCGGAAAGACTAGCAGCCACTACGAGCAGTACTTC.

The V gene is TRBV5-1, the J gene TRBJ1-5, with unresolved D. Trimming pared 4 bases from V and 5 bases from J, leaving 16 bases between. CDR3 length equals 15 residues. The V gene's germline CDR1 is SGHRS and CDR2 YFSETQ. CDR3 sequence reads: CASSPDGGHHQPQHF. CDR3 bases: TGCGCCAGCAGCCCGGACGGAGGCCATCATCAGCCCCAGCATTTT.

The chain joins TRBV5-1 to TRBJ1-4, with 8 nucleotides matching TRBD1. Germline lookup yields CDR1 SGHRS and CDR2 YFSETQ. After removal of 4 bases from V and 4 bases from J, the junction contained 6 bases not matched to a gene. The CDR3 has 15 amino acids. CDR3 nucleotides: TGCGCCAGCAGCCCGGAGGACAGGGTTAATGAAAAACTGTTTTTT. Residues: CASSPEDRVNEKLFF.

The sample holds a few counts of this clonotype. The chain is built from TRBV20-1 and TRBJ1-1; D not certain. Germline CDR1 is DFQATT and CDR2 is SNEGSKA (reference sequence). The CDR3 has 13 residues. V was clipped by 1 base and J by 2 bases, with 8 bases between them. Here the CDR3 reads CSARAKGNTEAFF. CDR3 sequence (DNA): TGCAGTGCTAGAGCGAAGGGAAACACTGAAGCTTTCTTT.

J is TRBJ2-1 and V is TRBV6-9; D is uncertain. Germline CDR1 is MNHGY and CDR2 is SVAAGI. Deletions cut 3 bases from V and 3 bases from J, with 6 bases between. CDR3 length: 13 residues. The CDR3 region has the DNA TGTGCCAGCAGTTACTCTGGCTACAATGAGCAGTTCTTC. Translation: CASSYSGYNEQFF.

The V and J genes are TRBV5-1 and TRBJ1-2, with TRBD1 as a possible D gene (6 bases). CDR1 is SGHRS and CDR2 is YFSETQ in the germline V gene. The CDR3 is made up of 17 amino acids. V was trimmed by 0 bases and J by 10 bases, leaving 25 bases between them. The DNA of the CDR3 is TGCGCCAGCAGCTTGGAGCTAGGCCCCGGAGGGGGACATGACTACACCTTC. Its translation: CASSLELGPGGGHDYTF.

This clonotype was detected once. The CDR3 nucleotides are TGTGCCAGCAGCCAAGAAGTCAGACTTCAGACCTCTGGAAACACCATATATTTT. Translation gives CASSQEVRLQTSGNTIYF. The rearrangement uses TRBV28 and TRBJ1-3; D is unclear. V was clipped by 6 bases and J by 0 bases, with 21 bases between them. The CDR3 runs 18 residues. Germline lookup yields CDR1 MDHEN and CDR2 SYDVKM. The full variable domain, rest sourced from reference TRBV28 and TRBJ1-3, is DVKVTQSSRYLVKRTGEKVFLECVQDMDHENMFWYRQDPGLGLRLIYFSYDVKMKEKGDIPEGYSVSREKKERFSLILESASTNQTSMYLCASSQEVRLQTSGNTIYFGEGSWLTVV.

This clonotype was recorded many times. Here the CDR3 DNA reads TGTGCCTGGAGTGTACAGGCGGACACTGAAGCTTTCTTT. It codes for CAWSVQADTEAFF. The chain links TRBV30 to TRBJ1-1; perhaps TRBD1 as D (5 bases). Germline V gene data show CDR1 as GTSNPN and CDR2 as SVGIG (reference sequence). The CDR3 length is 13 residues. Trimming took off 0 bases at V and 3 bases at J, with 8 bases between the two ends.

The chain is built from TRBV4-1 and TRBJ2-3; D perhaps matches TRBD1 (7 bases). CDR1 is MGHRA, CDR2 YSYEKL, per germline. The CDR3 has 16 residues. The V and J ends lost 5 bases and 2 bases respectively, with 17 bases between them. Written as DNA, the CDR3 is TGCGCCAGCAGCTACAGACAGGGAGGAGACACAGATACGCAGTATTTT. Amino acid sequence: CASSYRQGGDTDTQYF.

This clonotype was counted at least ten times. The rearrangement uses TRBV28 and TRBJ2-7; D is perhaps TRBD1 (5 bases). The V gene lost 3 bases and the J gene lost 4 bases, with 16 bases spanning the gap. CDR3 size: 15 residues. Germline CDR1 is MDHEN and CDR2 is SYDVKM. CDR3 loop: CASSFDKGFTYEQYF. Here the CDR3 DNA reads TGTGCCAGCAGTTTCGACAAGGGGTTTACATACGAGCAGTACTTC.

The rearrangement links TRBV19 to TRBJ1-1; tentative D call: TRBD1 (5 bases). This CDR3 spans 15 amino acids. Trimming shortened V by 2 bases and J by 5 bases, and 15 bases separated the two germline ends. Per germline, CDR1 LNHDA and CDR2 SQIVND (reference sequence). The CDR3 DNA reads TGTGCCAGTAGTATACTGGCAGGGCCCGGAACTGAAGCTTTCTTT. It codes for CASSILAGPGTEAFF.

The chain's CDR3 is CASSQGWGSKETQYF. The CDR3 DNA reads TGCGCCAGCAGCCAAGGTTGGGGGTCCAAAGAGACCCAGTACTTC. The chain uses TRBV4-3 and TRBJ2-5; D is tentatively TRBD1 or TRBD2 (5 bases each). Germline V gives CDR1 LGHNA, CDR2 YSLEER. Trimming shortened V by 1 base and J by 3 bases, and 12 bases separated the two germline ends. The CDR3 length is 15 residues.

The chain is built from TRBV10-3 and TRBJ1-6, with D possibly TRBD1 on 5 matching bases. Trimming left V 5 bases short and J 5 bases short, with 10 bases between. CDR1 and CDR2 from the germline V gene are ENHRY and SYGVKD. This CDR3 is 14 amino acids long. CDR3 DNA sequence: TGTGCCATCAGTCGGGGGGACGATAATTCACCCCTCCACTTT. Protein product: CAISRGDDNSPLHF.

This clonotype was recorded many times. The junction differs from germline at one of its ends, possibly a read error. As DNA, the CDR3 is TGTGCCAGCAGCAGCCGAACGGCGGGACACCCTGGGGACTTC. It specifies CASSSRTAGHPGDF. This chain links TRBV28 with TRBJ2-4; D possibly uses TRBD1 or TRBD2 (6 bases each). Germline values: CDR1 MDHEN, CDR2 SYDVKM. The CDR3 runs 14 residues.

The genes are TRBV15 and TRBJ2-7; D may correspond to TRBD1 or TRBD2 (7 bases each). V was trimmed by 4 bases and J by 4 bases, leaving 17 bases between them. Germline CDR1 and CDR2: LNHNV and YYDKDF (reference sequence). The CDR3 contains 15 residues. The CDR3 DNA is TGTGCCACCAGCAACGAGGGCAGGGGGGGGTACGAGCAGTACTTC. Translating gives CATSNEGRGGYEQYF.

Here the CDR3 DNA reads TGTGCCATAGCGGAAGACTCCTACAATGAGCAGTTCTTC. It is translated as CAIAEDSYNEQFF. The genes are TRBV6-1 and TRBJ2-1; D is perhaps TRBD2 (6 bases). The V end lost 10 bases, the J end lost 0 bases, and 10 bases lay between the germline ends. CDR1 MNHNS and CDR2 SASEGT come from the germline V gene. The CDR3 sequence is 13 residues long.

This clonotype was seen more than once but under ten times. The gene calls are TRBV7-9 and TRBJ2-7; 12 bases are a match to TRBD2. The CDR3 is 15 amino acids. Germline loops: CDR1 SEHNR, CDR2 FQNEAQ (reference sequence). J gave up 7 bases and V 4 bases, and 8 bases lay outside the gene matches. The CDR3 sequence: CASSSRTSGIGEQYF. In DNA, the CDR3 is TGTGCCAGCAGCTCCCGGACTAGCGGGATAGGGGAGCAGTACTTC. Filled out from reference TRBV7-9 and TRBJ2-7, the complete variable domain reads DTGVSQNPRHKITKRGQNVTFRCDPISEHNRLYWYRQTLGQGPEFLTYFQNEAQLEKSRLLSDRFSAERPKGSFSTLEIQRTEQGDSAMYLCASSSRTSGIGEQYFGPGTRLTVT.

The V and J genes are TRBV10-3 and TRBJ2-7; D is perhaps TRBD2 (6 bases). Germline loops: CDR1 ENHRY, CDR2 SYGVKD. The CDR3 consists of 17 residues. V was clipped by 2 bases and J by 3 bases, with 20 bases between them. The CDR3 loop reads CAISEPTREPVGYEQYF. Written as DNA, the CDR3 is TGTGCCATCAGTGAGCCGACACGGGAGCCGGTTGGCTACGAGCAGTACTTC.

In this sample, this clonotype turned up a few times. This rearrangement joins TRBV24-1 to TRBJ2-5, with D perhaps being TRBD1 or TRBD2 (7 bases each). The CDR3 has 12 amino acids. V lost 9 bases, J lost 5 bases, and 12 bases lay in between. The germline CDR1 and CDR2 sequences are KGHDR and SFDVKD. The CDR3 coding sequence is TGTGCCACCGACAGGGAGGGGGAGACCCAGTACTTC. It translates to CATDREGETQYF.